These T cell receptor gamma chains were read from a single sample in a study of gamma-delta T cells after stem cell transplantation. TCRdb reprocessed the RT-PCR reads through CATT. The repertoire holds hundreds of gamma-chain clones, around a fifth seen once, with under 13% in the top ten. The specimen was gamma-delta T cells. These receptors came from a human donor. It is not recorded whose cells these are; they may come from a transplant donor. CDR3s include the opening cysteine and the closing phenylalanine or tryptophan. Fields, in order: V gene, J gene, clone size, CDR3 DNA, CDR3 protein. Clone size is stated in some rows and not others, as once, few, many or a class when expanded.

TRGV9	TRGJP	large	TGTGCCTTGTGGGAGGTGATCCCAGAGTTGGGCAAAAAAATCAAGGTATTT	CALWEVIPELGKKIKVF
TRGV9	TRGJP	-	TGTGCCTTGTGGGAGGTTTGGGAGTTGGGCAAAAAAATCAAGGTATTT	CALWEVWELGKKIKVF
TRGV9	TRGJP	large	TGTGCCTTGTGGACGGAGGGAGAGTTGGGCAAAAAAATCAAGGTATTT	CALWTEGELGKKIKVF
TRGV8	TRGJP2	-	TGTGCCACCTGGGATAGGCGGGGTCACAGTGATTGGATCAAGACGTTT	CATWDRRGHSDWIKTF
TRGV9	TRGJ1/TRGJ2	large	TGTGCCTTGTGGGAGGTGGAGAAGGTTTATTATAAGAAACTCTTT	CALWEVEKVYYKKLF
TRGV3	TRGJP2	-	TGTGCAACCTGGGACAATCCGGTATATAGTAGTGATTGGAGCAAGACGTTT	CATWDNPVYSSDWSKTF
TRGV4	TRGJ1/TRGJ2	medium-sized	TGTGCCACCTGGGATGGTTATTATAAGAAACTCTTT	CATWDGYYKKLF
TRGV9	TRGJP	large	TGTGCCTTGTGGGAGGAGGAAGAGTTGGGCAAAAAAATCAAGGTATTT	CALWEEEELGKKIKVF
TRGV9	TRGJ1/TRGJ2	large	TGTGCCTTGTGGGAGGCCAGGCATAAGAAACTCTTT	CALWEARHKKLF
TRGV8	TRGJP2	-	TGTGCCGCCTGGGGGCGCGGTGATTGGATCAAGACGTTT	CAAWGRGDWIKTF
TRGV4	TRGJP2	-	TGTGCCACCTGGGGTAGTGATTGGATCAGGACGTTT	CATWGSDWIRTF
TRGV2	TRGJ1/TRGJ2	large	TGTGCCACCTGGGCTACGTATTATAAGAAACTCTTT	CATWATYYKKLF
TRGV9	TRGJP	large	TGTGCCTTGTGGGAGGTGCAAGAGTTGGGCAAAAAAATCAAGGTATTT	CALWEVQELGKKIKVF
TRGV2	TRGJ1/TRGJ2	large	TGTGCCATCGGTGTGCGCGAGAAACTCTTT	CAIGVREKLF
TRGV8	TRGJ1/TRGJ2	large	TGTGCCACCTGGGACTTTAGGGAGAAACTCTTT	CATWDFREKLF
TRGV2	TRGJ1/TRGJ2	large	TGTGCCACCTGGGACGCCTCACTCAATTATAAGAAACTCTTT	CATWDASLNYKKLF
TRGV2	TRGJ1/TRGJ2	-	TGTGCTACCTGGGACGGGGGAGGTTATAAGAAACTCTTT	CATWDGGGYKKLF
TRGV8	TRGJP2	large	TGTGCCACCTGGGATAGGGGGAGTAGTGATTGGATCAAGACGTTT	CATWDRGSSDWIKTF
TRGV3	TRGJ1/TRGJ2	large	TGTGCCACCTGGGACCACACGCGAACAAGAAAGAAACTCTTT	CATWDHTRTRKKLF
TRGV4	TRGJ1/TRGJ2	large	TGTGCCACCTGGGAGAACTTATTCGCCGTTAAGAAACTCTTT	CATWENLFAVKKLF
TRGV3	TRGJP	large	TGTGCCACCTGGGACAGGCAAGGAGCAGAGTTGGGCAAAAAAATCAAGGTATTT	CATWDRQGAELGKKIKVF
TRGV2	TRGJ1/TRGJ2	large	TGTGCCACCGTAAATAATGGGAAGAAACTCTTT	CATVNNGKKLF
TRGV3	TRGJ1/TRGJ2	large	TGTGCCACCTGGGACAGGCACAGTTATAAGAAACTCTTT	CATWDRHSYKKLF
TRGV2	TRGJP2	large	TGTGCCACCTGGGACGGGAATAGTAGTGATTGGATCAAGACGTTT	CATWDGNSSDWIKTF
TRGV3	TRGJ1/TRGJ2	large	TGTGCCACCTGGGGGAATTATTATAAGAAACTCTTT	CATWGNYYKKLF
TRGV5	TRGJ1/TRGJ2	hyperexpanded	TGTGCCACCTGGGACAGGCCTTATTATAAGAAACTCTTT	CATWDRPYYKKLF
TRGV2	TRGJ1/TRGJ2	-	TGTGCCACCTGGGACGCCTCATTCAGTTATAAGAAACTCTTT	CATWDASFSYKKLF
TRGV4	TRGJ1/TRGJ2	large	TGTGCCACCTGGGATGGCCCTTATCATTATTATAAGAAACTCTTT	CATWDGPYHYYKKLF
TRGV4	TRGJ1/TRGJ2	few	TGTGCCACCTGGGATGGGCGGGAGAAACTCTTC	CATWDGREKLF
TRGV9	TRGJ1/TRGJ2	large	TGTGCCTTGTGGGAGGTTGGTCCCAAGAAACTCTTT	CALWEVGPKKLF
TRGV9	TRGJP	-	TGTGCCTTGTGGGAGGCGAAAGAGTTGAGCAAAAAAATCAAGGTATTT	CALWEAKELSKKIKVF
TRGV5	TRGJ1/TRGJ2	large	TGTGCCACCTGGGACAGGCGTTTCAATTATTATAAGAAACTCTTT	CATWDRRFNYYKKLF
TRGV8	TRGJ1/TRGJ2	large	TGTGCCACCTGGGAAGAGGATTATAAGAAACTCTTT	CATWEEDYKKLF
TRGV3	TRGJ1/TRGJ2	large	TGTGCCACCTGGGACAGCTATTATTATAAGAAACTCTTT	CATWDSYYYKKLF
TRGV9	TRGJP	few	TGTGCCTTGTGGGAGGTAGAAGGGCAAGAGTTGGGCAAAAAAATCAAGGTATTT	CALWEVEGQELGKKIKVF
TRGV2	TRGJ1/TRGJ2	large	TGTGCCACCTGGGACGAGATTTATTATAAGAAACTCTTT	CATWDEIYYKKLF
TRGV5	TRGJ1/TRGJ2	-	TGTGCCACCTGGGACGAAACCCAAATTAAAGCCTCCTTTGGTCTCCACTTT	CATWDETQIKASFGLHF
TRGV9	TRGJ1/TRGJ2	large	TGTGCCTTGTGGGAGGTGATGGATTATTATAAGAAACTCTTT	CALWEVMDYYKKLF
TRGV9	TRGJ1/TRGJ2	-	TGTGCCTTGTGGGAGGTGCATGAGGCACGGGATTATTATAAGAAACTCTTT	CALWEVHEARDYYKKLF
TRGV2	TRGJP1	few	TGTGCCACCTGGTTTGGTTGGTTCAAGATATTT	CATWFGWFKIF
TRGV2	TRGJ1/TRGJ2	large	TGTGCCACGTCATTGAGGGATTATTATAAGAAACTCTTT	CATSLRDYYKKLF
TRGV5	TRGJ1/TRGJ2	large	TGTGCCACCTGGGACAGGTATTATTATAAGAAACTCTTT	CATWDRYYYKKLF
TRGV4	TRGJ1/TRGJ2	medium-sized	TGTGCCACCTGGGATGGGCGGGAGAAACTCTTT	CATWDGREKLF
TRGV3	TRGJ1/TRGJ2	large	TGTGCCACCTGGGACAGGCGGGTGGATTATTATAAGAAACTCTTT	CATWDRRVDYYKKLF
TRGV9	TRGJP	large	TGTGCCTTGTGGGACGAAGAGTTGGGCAAAAAAATCAAGGTATTT	CALWDEELGKKIKVF
TRGV5	TRGJ1/TRGJ2	-	TGTGCCACCTGGGACGAAACCCAAATTAAAGCCTCCTTTGGTCTCCACTTTAGACCTTATTATAAGAAACTCTTT	CATWDETQIKASFGLHFRPYYKKLF